Below are 8 T cell receptor beta chains sequenced from a single sample in a study of T cells after yellow fever vaccination. TCRdb called the 5' RACE reads again in MiXCR, with one record for every CDR3 protein. The sample lists some 150,000 distinct CDR3 sequences; about a tenth were seen once. Sequenced here: CD8+ T cells sorted from PBMCs, sampled 45 days after the yellow fever booster vaccination. The receptors stem from a young man who received the YFV17D yellow fever vaccine.

The chain carries TRBV7-9 and TRBJ2-1; no definite D call. V shed 2 bases and J shed 9 bases, with 20 bases lying between them. This CDR3 is 16 amino acids long. Looked up from germline, CDR1 is SEHNR and CDR2 is FQNEAQ (reference sequence). This CDR3 is CASSLFEYPLPSEQFF. The CDR3 nucleotides are TGTGCCAGCAGCTTATTTGAATATCCCCTACCCAGTGAGCAGTTCTTC.

The chain employs TRBV4-2 and TRBJ2-1; 7 bases map to TRBD2. Unmatched junction bases numbered 12, after V lost 3 bases and J lost 7 bases. CDR3 size: 16 residues. Looked up from germline, CDR1 is LGHNA and CDR2 is YNFKEQ. CDR3 nucleotides: TGTGCCAGCAGCCAGGAAACTAGCGCCCGGGGAAATGAGCAGTTCTTC. Residues: CASSQETSARGNEQFF.

This clonotype was observed a few times. J is TRBJ2-5 and V is TRBV9; maybe TRBD1 (7 bases). The length of the CDR3 is 14 residues. Germline CDR1 is SGDLS and CDR2 is YYNGEE. Between the trimmed V and J ends, which lost 6 bases and 2 bases, there was a span of 14 bases. CDR3: CASNGGQIQETQYF. CDR3 DNA: TGTGCCAGCAACGGGGGACAGATTCAAGAGACCCAGTACTTC.

The rearrangement uses TRBV7-6 and TRBJ2-5; 9 bases agree with TRBD1. The CDR3 has 14 residues. Losses at the gene ends were 4 bases for V and 3 bases for J; bases not matched to a gene: 3. Per the germline V gene, CDR1 is SGHVS and CDR2 is FNYEAQ. The CDR3 protein is CASSSRDREETQYF. CDR3 bases: TGTGCCAGCAGCTCCCGGGACAGGGAAGAGACCCAGTACTTC. Complete variable domain (other parts from reference TRBV7-6 and TRBJ2-5): GAGVSQSPRYKVTKRGQDVALRCDPISGHVSLYWYRQALGQGPEFLTYFNYEAQQDKSGLPNDRFSAERPEGSISTLTIQRTEQRDSAMYRCASSSRDREETQYFGPGTRLLVL.

This clonotype has more than one count but fewer than ten. The genes are TRBV11-2 and TRBJ2-7; TRBD2 matches 9 bases. Germline trimming cut 3 bases from V and 3 bases from J; bases unmatched to any gene: 3. Germline V gene lookup returns CDR1 SGHAT and CDR2 FQNNGV. The CDR3 covers 14 residues. The CDR3 DNA follows: TGTGCCAGCAGCTTGGCTAGCGGGGACTACGAGCAGTACGTC. Translating it yields CASSLASGDYEQYV.

The chain uses TRBV4-1 and TRBJ2-5; D uncertain. CDR1 is MGHRA and CDR2 is YSYEKL in the germline V gene. The length of the CDR3 is 13 residues. V lost 6 bases and J 3 bases, leaving 11 bases between the germline ends. CDR3 coding DNA: TGCGCCAGCAGTGCCCTGACGGAAGAGACCCAGTACTTC. Translated: CASSALTEETQYF.

This clonotype occurred a few times. The CDR3, as DNA: TGTGCCAGCAGGAATCGCCGGGACGGAGATTACGAGCAGTACTTC. As protein: CASRNRRDGDYEQYF. The rearrangement links TRBV12-3 or TRBV12-4 to TRBJ2-7; D is perhaps TRBD1 or TRBD2 (5 bases each). This CDR3 comprises 15 residues. The V end lost 6 bases, the J end lost 4 bases, and 19 bases lay between the germline ends.

In this sample, this clonotype turned up many times. The V gene is TRBV29-1, the J gene TRBJ2-2; 8 bases are shared with TRBD1. Germline CDR1 and CDR2: SQVTM and ANQGSEA. The CDR3 contains 15 residues. Trimming cost V 0 bases and J 4 bases; bases outside gene matches: 4. As DNA, the CDR3 is TGCAGCGTTGAAGAGGACAGGGTCGGCACCGGGGAGCTGTTTTTT. Translation gives CSVEEDRVGTGELFF.